What follows describes a single T cell receptor (beta chain). This sample was included in a study of technical replicates of blood from several donors. Germline CDR1 is MNHEY and CDR2 is SMNVEV (reference sequence). This CDR3 is built from 14 residues. The V end was cut by 5 bases, the J end by 1 base, with 11 bases between. Profiled with immunoSEQ multiplex PCR; TCRdb holds only in-frame clones, not every one. The data show tens of thousands of clones, roughly 94% seen once. The source is a human donor in good health. Some clones in this sample may be carry-over from other donors' samples. J is TRBJ1-2 and V is TRBV27; no reliable D call. The sequenced sample consisted of PBMCs. In DNA form, the CDR3 reads TGTGCCAGCAGTCCCAGGCCCGATAACTATGGCTACACCTTC. Its translation is CASSPRPDNYGYTF.